A single sample gave rise to the 27 T cell receptor beta chains below, sequenced in a study of immune characterization of retroperitoneal liposarcoma (dated by TCRdb to about 2019). Libraries were prepared through PCR. TCRdb records NextSeq 500 as the sequencer. TCRdb reran the public reads through fastp at Q25 and MiXCR, keeping productive beta chains. Merged by CDR3 protein, the rows form single entries marked with the most common genes and DNA. For this sample the table gives about 10,000 distinct CDR3 sequences, of which about 39% were detected only once. The ten largest clones take up around a tenth of the sample. Sequences were obtained from tumor tissue. The receptor set was obtained from a female donor with retroperitoneal liposarcoma.

There are many counts of this clonotype. This chain uses TRBV6-1 with TRBJ2-7, with 13 bases that match TRBD2. The CDR3 runs 16 residues. The germline CDR1 and CDR2 sequences are MNHNS and SASEGT. V lost 6 bases to trimming and J lost 0 bases; unmatched junction nucleotides: 5. CDR3 nucleotide sequence: TGTGCCAGCAGGGGTTGGACTAGCGGGAGCTCCTACGAGCAGTACTTC. It translates to CASRGWTSGSSYEQYF.

This clonotype was found many times. The genes are TRBV7-6 and TRBJ2-5; TRBD2 matches at 13 bases. This CDR3 contains 14 residues. Germline V gives CDR1 SGHVS, CDR2 FNYEAQ. V shed 4 bases and J 11 bases; nucleotides not matched to a gene: 7. CDR3 protein: CASSWTSGSNEQYF. CDR3 coding DNA: TGTGCCAGCAGCTGGACTAGCGGGAGCAATGAGCAGTACTTC.

Judged by abundance, this clonotype is medium-sized. The chain employs TRBV12-3 or TRBV12-4 and TRBJ2-4, with D hard to call. The CDR3 contains 12 residues. Trimming left V 5 bases short and J 15 bases short, with 17 bases between. CDR3 sequence: CASSQTGDWLYF. The CDR3 DNA follows: TGTGCCAGCAGTCAAACGGGTGATTGGCTGTACTTC.

This clonotype was seen many times. The chain uses TRBV6-1 and TRBJ2-5; no definite D call. This CDR3 has 13 residues. The V end lost 5 bases, the J end lost 11 bases, and 18 bases lay between the germline ends. From germline, CDR1 is MNHNS and CDR2 SASEGT. This chain's CDR3 is CASSWAVNNEQYF. The CDR3 DNA reads as TGTGCCAGCAGTTGGGCCGTTAACAATGAGCAGTACTTC.

V is TRBV10-3 and J is TRBJ2-1; TRBD2 agrees at 8 bases. With V trimmed by 4 bases and J by 7 bases, 9 bases remained unmatched. Germline CDR1 ENHRY, CDR2 SYGVKD. The CDR3 contains 15 residues. Here the CDR3 reads CAISAGSGSKNEQFF. The CDR3 DNA is TGTGCCATCAGTGCCGGGAGCGGGAGTAAGAATGAGCAGTTCTTC.

The rearrangement uses TRBV6-1 and TRBJ2-5; D call uncertain. The DNA end favors TRBJ2-7, so the J call may be wrong. Germline V gene sequence: CDR1 MNHNS, CDR2 SASEGT. This CDR3 contains 15 residues. CDR3 in amino acids: CASSEAVSDSYEQYF. The CDR3 bases are TGTGCCAGCAGTGAGGCCGTATCCGACTCCTACGAGCAGTACTTC.

This clonotype was counted only a few times. The CDR3 sequence: CASGLVLSDLRGPPMNTEAFF. DNA for the CDR3: TGTGCTAGTGGTTTGGTACTATCGGATTTGCGGGGGCCCCCGATGAACACTGAAGCTTTCTTT. The rearrangement joins TRBV12-5 to TRBJ1-1; weak D call: TRBD1 (6 bases). Per germline, CDR1 LGHNT and CDR2 FRNRAP. This CDR3 contains 21 residues. V shed 0 bases and J shed 0 bases, with 26 bases lying between them.

V usage is TRBV11-2 and J usage is TRBJ2-1; D gene ambiguous. Germline V gives CDR1 SGHAT, CDR2 FQNNGV. The CDR3 totals 13 residues. Trimming removed 0 bases from V and 7 bases from J, with 7 bases in between. CDR3 nucleotides: TGTGCCAGCAGCTTAGAATGGGGTAATGAGCAGTTCTTC. Translating it yields CASSLEWGNEQFF.

This chain uses TRBV12-3 or TRBV12-4 with TRBJ2-3; D unclear. The CDR3 extends over 11 amino acids. V lost 7 bases and J lost 4, with 6 bases in between. Written as DNA, the CDR3 is TGTGCCAGCAACTTTCCAGATACGCAGTATTTT. Its protein product is CASNFPDTQYF.

The chain combines TRBV6-1 with TRBJ2-1; 14 bases agree with TRBD2. Germline V lookup: CDR1 MNHNS, CDR2 SASEGT. The V segment lost 5 bases and the J segment 10 bases; nucleotides outside the gene matches: 13. The CDR3 totals 17 residues. The CDR3 region is CASSIGTSGSRAYEQFF. The CDR3 nucleotides read TGTGCCAGCAGTATCGGGACTAGCGGGAGCCGGGCCTACGAGCAGTTCTTC.

This chain uses TRBV6-5 with TRBJ2-1; TRBD1 is a possible D gene (6 bases). The J call is doubtful: the DNA matches TRBJ2-7 better. Germline values: CDR1 MNHEY, CDR2 SVGAGI. This CDR3 spans 14 amino acids. In DNA, the CDR3 is TGTGCCAGCAGTTACGGGTCCAGGGGCTACGAGCAGTACTTC. Its protein is CASSYGSRGYEQYF.

There are many counts of this clonotype. The rearrangement links TRBV12-3 or TRBV12-4 to TRBJ2-1, with a weak D call TRBD2 (6 bases). V was trimmed by 3 bases and J by 10 bases, leaving 13 bases between them. This CDR3 has 13 residues. The CDR3 bases are TGTGCCAGCAGTTTGGGGGAGGTGCAGGAGCAGTTCTTC. The encoded protein is CASSLGEVQEQFF.

This clonotype appeared many times. The chain is built from TRBV7-6 and TRBJ2-3, with 10 positions matching TRBD1. Germline V gene lookup returns CDR1 SGHVS and CDR2 FNYEAQ. V was clipped by 3 bases and J by 2 bases; unmatched bases: 5. This CDR3 region has 16 residues. This CDR3 is CASSFGDRGPTDTQYF. The CDR3 coding sequence is TGTGCCAGCAGCTTCGGAGACAGGGGGCCCACAGATACGCAGTATTTT.

This rearrangement joins TRBV6-1 to TRBJ2-1, with 10 bases lining up with TRBD2. The DNA matches TRBJ2-7 better at its end, which makes the J call doubtful. The germline V gene encodes CDR1 MNHNS and CDR2 SASEGT. This CDR3 spans 16 amino acids. The CDR3 DNA is TGTGCCAGCAGTCCGATCGTTACTAGCGGGGTACGTGAGCAGTACTTC. As protein: CASSPIVTSGVREQYF.

This clonotype was counted a few times. The J gene is TRBJ2-3, the V gene TRBV11-3; D uncertain. V lost 5 bases, J lost 0 bases, and 9 bases lay in between. Germline CDR1 and CDR2: SGHNT and YENEEA. The CDR3 consists of 14 residues. The CDR3 loop is CASSVHGSTDTQYF. DNA of the CDR3: TGTGCCAGCAGCGTACACGGTAGCACAGATACGCAGTATTTT.

CDR3 protein: CASKLSDRYYEQYF. The CDR3 DNA is TGTGCCAGCAAACTATCGGACCGATACTACGAGCAGTACTTC. The chain couples TRBV6-1 to TRBJ2-5, with no clear D. The J call is in doubt because the DNA end fits TRBJ2-7 better. The CDR3 is 14 residues long. In germline, CDR1 is MNHNS, CDR2 SASEGT.

The CDR3 DNA reads TGCGCCAGCAGTGCTAGGCCTGACGTTGAGCAGTTCTTC. Amino acids: CASSARPDVEQFF. The chain couples TRBV10-1 to TRBJ2-1; D remains unclear. Germline V gene sequence: CDR1 WNHNN, CDR2 SYGVQD (reference sequence). The CDR3 is made up of 13 amino acids. V shed 4 bases and J shed 9 bases, with 13 bases lying between them.

The table lists this clonotype with a few counts. The chain joins TRBV24-1 to TRBJ2-1; the match to TRBD2 covers 13 bases. Germline V lookup: CDR1 KGHDR, CDR2 SFDVKD. The V and J ends lost 5 bases and 4 bases, in that order; junction bases with no gene match: 1. CDR3 length equals 15 residues. CDR3 amino acids: CATSGLAGGYNEQFF. The DNA for the CDR3 is TGTGCCACCAGTGGACTAGCGGGAGGTTACAATGAGCAGTTCTTC.

The chain is built from TRBV6-5 and TRBJ2-1, with D uncertain. The CDR3 has 15 residues. CDR1 is MNHEY and CDR2 is SVGAGI in the germline V gene. V dropped 4 bases and J dropped 7 bases, with 17 bases sitting between them. The CDR3 sequence: CASSSGPASRNEQFF. As DNA, the CDR3 is TGTGCCAGCAGTTCCGGGCCCGCGTCCCGTAATGAGCAGTTCTTC.

The genes are TRBV6-8 and TRBJ2-1; D possibly matches TRBD1 or TRBD2 (5 bases each). The CDR3 is made up of 12 amino acids. The V end was cut by 5 bases, the J end by 14 bases, with 16 bases between. Germline V gene lookup returns CDR1 MNHGY and CDR2 SAAAGT. CDR3 DNA sequence: TGTGCCAGCAGTCCTCGGGACGCCCAGGAGTTCTTC. It codes for CASSPRDAQEFF.

Remarks on this clonotype: This may arise from a read error, as a much more abundant clone is one base away. In DNA, the CDR3 is TGTGCCAGCAGTTCCGTGACTAGCGGGCACAATGAGCAGTTATTC. Translation gives CASSSVTSGHNEQLF. The J gene is TRBJ2-1, the V gene TRBV6-5; 10 positions agree with TRBD2. The CDR3 has 15 amino acids. Germline loops: CDR1 MNHEY, CDR2 SVGAGI.

This clonotype has only a few counts. V is TRBV5-1 and J is TRBJ1-6; 9 nucleotides match TRBD1. This CDR3 is built from 14 residues. Germline CDR1 is SGHRS and CDR2 is YFSETQ. With V trimmed by 4 bases and J by 7 bases, 3 bases remained unmatched. The chain's CDR3 is CASSRDRENSPLHF. CDR3 DNA: TGCGCCAGCAGCAGGGACAGGGAGAATTCACCCCTCCACTTT. The full variable domain, rest sourced from reference TRBV5-1 and TRBJ1-6, is KAGVTQTPRYLIKTRGQQVTLSCSPISGHRSVSWYQQTPGQGLQFLFEYFSETQRNKGNFPGRFSGRQFSNSRSEMNVSTLELGDSALYLCASSRDRENSPLHFGNGTRLTVT.

This clonotype was counted between two and nine times. The chain recombines TRBV6-1 with TRBJ2-1, with D maybe TRBD2 (5 bases). There are 16 residues in the CDR3. Trimming cost V 5 bases and J 3 bases, with 17 bases left between them. The germline V gene has CDR1 MNHNS and CDR2 SASEGT. CDR3 sequence: CASSLLATANYNEQFF. The CDR3 region has the DNA TGTGCCAGCAGTCTGCTAGCCACAGCTAACTACAATGAGCAGTTCTTC.

The chain joins TRBV6-4 to TRBJ2-7; 10 positions agree with TRBD1. Germline CDR1 reads MRHNA; CDR2 reads SNTAGT. This CDR3 region has 13 residues. V gave up 4 bases and J gave up 5 bases; unmatched junction bases: 2. The chain's CDR3 is CASSGDRGDEQYF. DNA of the CDR3: TGTGCCAGCAGTGGGGACAGGGGCGACGAGCAGTACTTC.

V and J are TRBV6-1 and TRBJ2-5, with 14 bases lining up with TRBD2. The CDR3 has 17 amino acids. Germline V gene lookup returns CDR1 MNHNS and CDR2 SASEGT. V lost 6 bases, J lost 11 bases, and 17 bases stayed unmatched. CDR3 sequence: CASSTGTSGRAIYKQYF. CDR3 DNA sequence: TGTGCCAGCAGCACCGGGACTAGCGGGAGAGCAATCTACAAGCAGTACTTC.

Worth noting for this clonotype: Possible read error: a much larger clone is one base away. Since no conserved phenylalanine or tryptophan closes the CDR3, a read error is the likely cause. V is TRBV6-2 or TRBV6-3 and J is TRBJ2-1, with TRBD2 matching 13 bases. The CDR3 contains 15 residues. The V and J ends lost 7 bases and 10 bases, in that order; junction bases with no gene match: 10. The germline V gene has CDR1 MNHEY and CDR2 SVGEGT. The CDR3 DNA sequence: TGTGCCAGCACCCTAAGGACTAGCGGGAGTGGGGAGCAGTTCTTG. It translates to CASTLRTSGSGEQFL.

This clonotype is large. This chain joins TRBV6-1 and TRBJ2-1; TRBD1 agrees at 8 bases. Germline loops: CDR1 MNHNS, CDR2 SASEGT. The CDR3 is 14 residues long. The V and J ends lost 3 bases and 13 bases, in that order; junction bases with no gene match: 11. DNA for the CDR3: TGTGCCAGCAGTGAGTCAGGGGGCATAGAGACCCAGTTCTTC. This codes for CASSESGGIETQFF.